The entry that follows covers one T cell receptor (beta chain) sequence. As yet, its antigen is unknown. The length of the CDR3 is 15 residues. Germline CDR1 and CDR2: LNHDA and SQIVND (reference sequence). The V and J ends lost 3 bases and 9 bases, in that order; junction bases with no gene match: 8. The source of the sample is a study of cytomegalovirus exposure and HLA in healthy donors. The study, taken as a whole, reports: Reported results showed that the classifier diagnosed cytomegalovirus status with high specificity and sensitivity. The later analysis indicated that the majority of CMV-associated TCR beta chains appeared HLA-restricted. The study listed under 200 cytomegalovirus-associated TCR beta chains.

PCR amplification relied on 60 Vbeta primers (plus 13 Jbeta primers). The authors' processing: Later work found roughly 80 million unique TCR beta chains, with 9.5 million to 11 million shared. Data came from immunoSEQ multiplex PCR; TCRdb stores just in-frame clones and leaves some out. V and J calls and clone size follow that table, whereas D and trimming were derived from the DNA. Of approximately 77,000 clones in the sample, around 79% were seen once. The clonotype comes from a man between 35 and 55 years old in good health and CMV-seronegative. Sequenced material: PBMCs. The gene calls are TRBV19 and TRBJ2-1; 10 nucleotides line up with TRBD2. This CDR3 reads CASSMLAGEPSEQFF. In DNA, the CDR3 is TGTGCCAGTAGTATGCTAGCGGGAGAACCTTCTGAGCAGTTCTTC.